This T cell receptor beta chain was profiled in a study of shared clonotypes between healthy human individuals. Study-wide results and caveats: Researchers sampled only blood; tissue repertoires likely differ.

The sequenced material, unsorted PBMC DNA, was run on ten immunoSEQ deep assay plates. How the authors handled the data: With immunoSEQ giving junction-only sequences and no quality scores, filtering differed. Method: immunoSEQ multiplex PCR; TCRdb's copy keeps in-frame clones and lacks some. V and J calls and clone size follow that table, whereas D and trimming were derived from the DNA. This table holds about half a million clones, around 73% found once. The V segment lost 6 bases and the J segment 2 bases; nucleotides outside the gene matches: 8. This CDR3 is built from 15 residues. Germline CDR1 LNHDA, CDR2 SQIVND (reference sequence). In its sample, this clone was seen once. Antigen: not known.

J is TRBJ2-7 and V is TRBV19; 9 positions match TRBD1. The sequence was obtained from a woman aged 40 to 50 in good health. Some clones in this sample may be carry-over from other donors' samples. The sample taken for sequencing was PBMCs. CDR3 nucleotide sequence: TGTGCCAGTAGCCCCCGACAGGGGGGTGCCTACGAGCAGTACTTC. Translation gives CASSPRQGGAYEQYF.